This T cell receptor (beta chain) stems from a study of early T cells in non-severe SARS-CoV-2 infection. Looking at the study overall: Chains from this unsorted whole-blood bulk RNA could not be paired.

Separate cDNA molecules each had unique molecular identifiers attached to them. TCRdb recomputed calls from the 5' RACE reads with MiXCR, one row per CDR3 protein. The repertoire consists of about 90,000 distinct CDR3 sequences, with approximately 15% occurring once and the leading ten covering roughly 6.4%. V lost 5 bases and J lost 0; bases outside the gene matches: 15. This CDR3 is 19 amino acids long. Germline V gene sequence: CDR1 SEHNR, CDR2 FQNEAQ (reference sequence). Remarks on this clonotype: Its antigen remains unknown.

The study, taken as a whole, reports: Anti-spike CD8 responses were favored by VDJdb matching, which missed private and CD4 specificities.

Sequences were obtained from whole blood. V is TRBV7-9 and J is TRBJ2-2; TRBD1 agrees at 7 bases. The receptor was isolated from an adult who was a healthcare worker with PCR-confirmed SARS-CoV-2 infection or an uninfected control (not recorded which). The CDR3 DNA is TGTGCCAGCAGCCCGGACAGGTCGCTAATGTTCGCGAACACCGGGGAGCTGTTTTTT. This gives the protein CASSPDRSLMFANTGELFF.